This is a list of T cell receptor beta chains from one sample in a study of blood T cell repertoires in COVID-19. Data came from immunoSEQ multiplex PCR; TCRdb stores just in-frame clones and leaves some out. The data contain under 150,000 clones, about four fifths of them singletons. Material: peripheral blood. The receptors come from a man between 35 and 55 years old with active or convalescent COVID-19. CDR3s include the opening cysteine and the closing phenylalanine or tryptophan. D genes are given only for firm matches. Only some rows state a clone size, as once, few, many or a class for expanded clones.

j_call v_call clone_size d_call cdr3_aa cdr3_nt
TRBJ2-5 TRBV7-9 . TRBD2 CASSRTSGGGKETQYF TGTGCCAGCTCTAGGACTAGCGGGGGGGGTAAAGAGACCCAGTACTTC
TRBJ2-7 TRBV9 . . CASSAGGQSYEQYF TGTGCCAGCAGCGCCGGGGGACAGTCCTACGAGCAGTACTTC
TRBJ2-5 TRBV11-2 . . CASSLGSSGWETQYF TGTGCCAGCAGCTTAGGCTCTTCGGGTTGGGAGACCCAGTACTTC
TRBJ1-3 TRBV14 . . CASSLQGYTIYF TGTGCCAGCAGCCTCCAGGGTTACACCATATATTTT
TRBJ1-5 TRBV27 . . CASSLGATDSNQPQHF TGTGCCAGCAGTTTAGGGGCCACAGATAGCAATCAGCCCCAGCATTTT
TRBJ1-1 TRBV18 . . CASSPGGKNTEAFF TGTGCCAGCTCACCGGGGGGGAAGAACACTGAAGCTTTCTTT
TRBJ1-5 TRBV6-5 . . CASSRTPLSQPQHF TGTGCCAGCAGTAGGACACCTCTCAGTCAGCCCCAGCATTTT
TRBJ1-2 TRBV29-1 . TRBD1 CSAQGAGYGYTF TGCAGCGCCCAGGGGGCAGGCTATGGCTACACCTTC
TRBJ2-1 TRBV5-1 . TRBD2 CASSLFSGSSYNEQFF TGCGCCAGCAGCTTGTTTAGCGGGAGCTCCTACAATGAGCAGTTCTTC
TRBJ1-4 TRBV27 . TRBD1 CASSTLGQGSFEKLFF TGTGCCAGCAGTACCCTTGGACAGGGGAGTTTTGAAAAACTGTTTTTT
TRBJ2-2 TRBV19 . TRBD1 CASTGGTGRPTGELFF TGTGCCAGTACGGGTGGGACAGGCCGGCCCACCGGGGAGCTGTTTTTT
TRBJ1-6 TRBV6-6 once . CAIQGSYNSPLHF TGTGCCATTCAGGGTTCCTATAATTCACCCCTCCACTTT
TRBJ1-5 TRBV2 . . CASSESKTGPQHF TGTGCCAGCAGTGAATCCAAGACAGGGCCCCAGCATTTT
TRBJ2-2 TRBV24-1 . TRBD1 CATSDSDRGWTGELFF TGTGCCACCAGTGATTCCGACAGGGGGTGGACCGGGGAGCTGTTTTTT
TRBJ1-5 TRBV12-3/TRBV12-4 . . CASSLAENQPQHF TGTGCCAGCAGTTTAGCAGAGAATCAGCCCCAGCATTTT
TRBJ1-4 TRBV19 . TRBD1 CASSLSGQPNEKLFF TGTGCCAGTAGTTTGTCGGGACAGCCTAATGAAAAACTGTTTTTT
TRBJ2-5 TRBV7-3 once TRBD2 CASSLKGGLAGGRQETQYF TGTGCCAGCAGCTTAAAAGGTGGACTAGCGGGGGGGAGGCAAGAGACCCAGTACTTC
TRBJ1-5 TRBV6-6 few . CASSQGSNQPQHF TGTGCCAGCAGCCAGGGTAGCAATCAGCCCCAGCATTTT
TRBJ2-2 TRBV6-5 . . CASNVRVESTGELFF TGTGCCAGCAACGTCAGGGTCGAGAGCACCGGGGAGCTGTTTTTT
TRBJ2-7 TRBV19 . . CASSISGPFEQYF TGTGCCAGTAGTATTTCAGGGCCGTTCGAGCAGTACTTC
TRBJ2-7 TRBV29-1 . . CSVDQGSYEQYF TGCAGCGTTGACCAGGGCTCCTACGAGCAGTACTTC
TRBJ2-3 TRBV3-1/TRBV3-2 . TRBD2 CASRQTSGGFSDTQYF TGTGCCAGCAGGCAGACTAGCGGGGGGTTTTCAGATACGCAGTATTTT
TRBJ1-1 TRBV5-1 . . CASSPAPTGNTEAFF TGCGCCAGCAGCCCGGCCCCGACGGGGAACACTGAAGCTTTCTTT
TRBJ2-3 TRBV5-5 . TRBD2 CASSLPLAGADTQYF TGTGCCAGCAGCTTACCACTAGCGGGGGCAGATACGCAGTATTTT
TRBJ1-2 TRBV3-1/TRBV3-2 . . CASSQVWRKGYGYTF TGTGCCAGCAGCCAAGTATGGAGGAAAGGCTATGGCTACACCTTC
TRBJ1-3 TRBV6-6 . TRBD1 CASIFSLDRDENTIYF TGTGCCAGCATTTTTTCCCTAGACAGGGACGAAAACACCATATATTTT
TRBJ1-1 TRBV27 . . CASSFGGFGEAFF TGTGCCAGCAGTTTCGGGGGGTTTGGTGAAGCTTTCTTT
TRBJ1-3 TRBV19 . . CATRQAGSGNTIYF TGTGCCACTCGACAGGCGGGCTCTGGAAACACCATATATTTT
TRBJ2-1 TRBV3-1/TRBV3-2 . . CASSQDLGLGYNEQFF TGTGCCAGCAGCCAAGACCTGGGGCTGGGGTACAATGAGCAGTTCTTC
TRBJ1-6 TRBV11-3 few . CASSLVPNSPLHF TGTGCCAGCAGCTTAGTTCCAAATTCACCCCTCCACTTT
TRBJ2-5 TRBV7-3 . TRBD1 CASSQAGGRQETQYF TGTGCCAGCAGCCAGGCAGGGGGCCGACAAGAGACCCAGTACTTC
TRBJ1-5 TRBV6-4 . . CASNTDRPSNQPQHF TGTGCCAGCAATACCGACAGACCGAGCAATCAGCCCCAGCATTTT
TRBJ1-1 TRBV3-1/TRBV3-2 . TRBD1 CASSRQGGTEAFF TGTGCCAGCAGTCGACAGGGGGGCACTGAAGCTTTCTTT
TRBJ2-6 TRBV3-1/TRBV3-2 . . CASSQLTGPGANVLTF TGTGCCAGCAGCCAGTTGACAGGTCCTGGGGCCAACGTCCTGACTTTC
TRBJ1-6 TRBV7-9 . TRBD1 CASSPRQGGNSPLHF TGTGCCAGCAGCCCAAGACAGGGAGGTAATTCACCCCTCCACTTT
TRBJ1-2 TRBV6-5 . . CASSSISQGSYGYTF TGTGCCAGCAGTTCCATATCCCAGGGATCCTATGGCTACACCTTC
TRBJ2-2 TRBV11-1 few . CASSLRGRAGGELFF TGTGCCAGCAGCTTAAGGGGTCGGGCTGGCGGGGAGCTGTTTTTT
TRBJ1-2 TRBV29-1 . TRBD1 CSVEEGDRGIHYYGYTF TGCAGCGTTGAAGAAGGGGACAGGGGAATCCACTACTATGGCTACACCTTC
TRBJ1-5 TRBV19 . TRBD1 CASSIGTGGGNQPQHF TGTGCCAGTAGTATCGGGACAGGCGGGGGCAATCAGCCCCAGCATTTT
TRBJ2-6 TRBV19 . . CASSPQSGANVLTF TGTGCCAGTAGTCCCCAATCTGGGGCCAACGTCCTGACTTTC
TRBJ1-2 TRBV7-8 . TRBD1 CASSGRGQAMTNYGYTF TGTGCCAGCAGCGGGAGGGGACAGGCGATGACTAACTATGGCTACACCTTC
TRBJ2-2 TRBV7-9 . . CASPRPGGGRYTGELFF TGTGCCAGCCCGCGGCCGGGGGGCGGACGTTACACCGGGGAGCTGTTTTTT
TRBJ1-2 TRBV24-1 . . CATSETQGGGYTF TGTGCCACCAGTGAGACTCAAGGGGGTGGCTACACCTTC
TRBJ2-7 TRBV2 few TRBD2 CASSPTSGGSYEQYF TGTGCCAGCAGTCCGACTAGCGGGGGCTCCTACGAGCAGTACTTC
TRBJ2-7 TRBV30 . . CAWSLGLLGRSPYEQYF TGTGCCTGGAGTCTTGGTTTATTGGGCAGATCTCCCTACGAGCAGTACTTC
TRBJ2-6 TRBV6-1 . . CASSDHGGANVLTF TGTGCCAGCAGTGACCACGGTGGGGCCAACGTCCTGACTTTC
TRBJ1-4 TRBV5-1 . TRBD1 CASSLARGNEKLFF TGCGCCAGCAGCTTGGCCAGGGGGAATGAAAAACTGTTTTTT
TRBJ1-4 TRBV5-1 . . CASSSQGWGEKLFF TGCGCCAGCAGCTCCCAGGGATGGGGTGAAAAACTGTTTTTT
TRBJ2-2 TRBV4-2 few TRBD2 CASSQEGASGYTGELFF TGTGCCAGCAGCCAAGAAGGGGCTAGCGGGTACACCGGGGAGCTGTTTTTT
TRBJ2-3 TRBV4-3 . TRBD2 CASSQEVPSGAPDTQYF TGCGCCAGCAGCCAAGAAGTTCCTAGCGGGGCCCCAGATACGCAGTATTTT
TRBJ1-1 TRBV9 few . CASNKSNTEAFF TGTGCCAGCAACAAATCCAACACTGAAGCTTTCTTT
TRBJ1-1 TRBV7-6 few . CASSSVNTEAFF TGTGCCAGCAGCTCGGTGAACACTGAAGCTTTCTTT
TRBJ2-4 TRBV19 . TRBD1 CASSPLRDRENIQYF TGTGCCAGTAGTCCCCTCCGGGACAGGGAAAACATTCAGTACTTC